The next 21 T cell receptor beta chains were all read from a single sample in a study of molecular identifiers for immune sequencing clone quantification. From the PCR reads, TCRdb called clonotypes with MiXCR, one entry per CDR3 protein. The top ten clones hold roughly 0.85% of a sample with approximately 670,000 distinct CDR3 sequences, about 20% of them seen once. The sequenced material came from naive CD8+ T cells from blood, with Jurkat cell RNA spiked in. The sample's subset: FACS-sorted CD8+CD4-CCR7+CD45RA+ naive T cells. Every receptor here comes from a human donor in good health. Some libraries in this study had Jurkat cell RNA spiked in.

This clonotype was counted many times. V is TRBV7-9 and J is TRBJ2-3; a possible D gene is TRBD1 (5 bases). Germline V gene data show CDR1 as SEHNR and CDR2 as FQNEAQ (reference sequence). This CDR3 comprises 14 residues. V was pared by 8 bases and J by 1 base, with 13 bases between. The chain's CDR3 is CASDQGTGTDTQYF. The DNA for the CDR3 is TGTGCCAGCGATCAGGGTACGGGCACAGATACGCAGTATTTT.

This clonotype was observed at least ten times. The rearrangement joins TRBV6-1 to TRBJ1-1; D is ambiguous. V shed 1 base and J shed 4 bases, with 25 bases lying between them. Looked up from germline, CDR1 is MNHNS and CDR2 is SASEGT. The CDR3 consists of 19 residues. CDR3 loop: CASSEEFRWFSQVSTEAFF. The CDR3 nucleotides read TGTGCCAGCAGTGAAGAATTCCGGTGGTTCTCCCAGGTGAGCACTGAAGCTTTCTTT.

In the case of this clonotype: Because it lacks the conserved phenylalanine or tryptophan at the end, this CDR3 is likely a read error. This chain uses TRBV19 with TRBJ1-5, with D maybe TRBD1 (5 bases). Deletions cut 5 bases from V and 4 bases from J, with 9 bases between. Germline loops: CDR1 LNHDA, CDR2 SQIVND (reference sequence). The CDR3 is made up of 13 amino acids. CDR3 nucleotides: TGTGCCAGTAGTTCTCCAGGGAATCAGCCCCAGCATTCT. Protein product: CASSSPGNQPQHS.

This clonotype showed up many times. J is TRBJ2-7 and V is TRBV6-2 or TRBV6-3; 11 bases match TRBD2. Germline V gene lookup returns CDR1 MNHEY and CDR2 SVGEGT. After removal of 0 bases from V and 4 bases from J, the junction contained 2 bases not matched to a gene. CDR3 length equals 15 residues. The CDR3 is CASSYSASGGYEQYF. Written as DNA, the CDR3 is TGTGCCAGCAGTTACTCGGCTAGCGGGGGGTACGAGCAGTACTTC.

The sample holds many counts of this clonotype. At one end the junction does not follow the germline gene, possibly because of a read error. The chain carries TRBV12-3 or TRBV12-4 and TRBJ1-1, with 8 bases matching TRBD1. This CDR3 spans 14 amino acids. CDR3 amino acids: CASRLGQGLTEAFF. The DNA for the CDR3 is TGTGCCAGCAGGTTAGGACAGGGTCTCACTGAAGCTTTCTTT.

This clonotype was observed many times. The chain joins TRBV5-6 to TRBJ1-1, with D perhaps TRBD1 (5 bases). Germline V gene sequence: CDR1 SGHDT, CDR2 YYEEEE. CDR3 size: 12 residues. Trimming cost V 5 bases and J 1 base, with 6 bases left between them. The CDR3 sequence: CASRGANTEAFF. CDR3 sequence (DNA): TGTGCCAGCAGAGGGGCGAACACTGAAGCTTTCTTT.

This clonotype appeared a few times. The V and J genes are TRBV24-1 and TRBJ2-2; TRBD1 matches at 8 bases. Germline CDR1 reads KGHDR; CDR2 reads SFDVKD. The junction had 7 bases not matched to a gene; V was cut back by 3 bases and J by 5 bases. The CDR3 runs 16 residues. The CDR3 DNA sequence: TGTGCCACCAGTGATCCGGCAGGGGGCTTAACCGGGGAGCTGTTTTTT. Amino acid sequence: CATSDPAGGLTGELFF.

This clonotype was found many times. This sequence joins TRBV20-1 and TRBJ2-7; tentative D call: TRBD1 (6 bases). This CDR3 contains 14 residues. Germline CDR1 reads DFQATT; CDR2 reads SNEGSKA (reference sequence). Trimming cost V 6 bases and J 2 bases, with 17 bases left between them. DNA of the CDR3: TGCAGTGCAGAGACGCCAGGGGAAGCCTACGAGCAGTACTTC. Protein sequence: CSAETPGEAYEQYF.

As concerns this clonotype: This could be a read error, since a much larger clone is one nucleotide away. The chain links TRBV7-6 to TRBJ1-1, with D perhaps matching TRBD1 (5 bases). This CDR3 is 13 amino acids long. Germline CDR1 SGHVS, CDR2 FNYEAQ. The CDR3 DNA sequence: TGTGCCAGCCGCTTAGCGGAAGGGGCTGAAGCTTTCTTT. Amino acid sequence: CASRLAEGAEAFF.

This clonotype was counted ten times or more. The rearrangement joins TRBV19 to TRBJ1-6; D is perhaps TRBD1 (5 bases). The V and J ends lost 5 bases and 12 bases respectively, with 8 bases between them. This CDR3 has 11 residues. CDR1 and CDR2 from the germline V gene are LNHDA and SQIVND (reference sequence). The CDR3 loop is CASSSQGPLHF. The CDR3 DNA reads TGTGCCAGTAGTTCTCAGGGACCCCTCCACTTT.

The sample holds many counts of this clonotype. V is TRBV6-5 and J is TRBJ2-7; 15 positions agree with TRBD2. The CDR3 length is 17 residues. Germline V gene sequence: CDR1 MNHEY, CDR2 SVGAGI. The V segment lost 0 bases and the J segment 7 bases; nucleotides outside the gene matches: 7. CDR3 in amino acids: CASSYSGTSGRTGEQYF. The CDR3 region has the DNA TGTGCCAGCAGTTACTCGGGGACTAGCGGGAGGACGGGGGAGCAGTACTTC.

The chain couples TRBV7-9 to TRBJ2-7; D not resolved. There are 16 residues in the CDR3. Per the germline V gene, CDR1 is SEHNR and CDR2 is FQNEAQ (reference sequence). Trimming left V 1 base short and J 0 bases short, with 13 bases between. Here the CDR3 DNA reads TGTGCCAGCAGCTTAGGGATCTCCTTGAGCTCCTACGAGCAGTACTTC. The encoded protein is CASSLGISLSSYEQYF.

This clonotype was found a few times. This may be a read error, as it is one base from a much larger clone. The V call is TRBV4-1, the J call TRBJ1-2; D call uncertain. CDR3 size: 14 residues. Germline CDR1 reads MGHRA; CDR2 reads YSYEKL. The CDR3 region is CASSQVNRNYGYAF. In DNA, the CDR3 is TGCGCCAGCAGCCAAGTGAACAGAAACTATGGCTACGCCTTC.

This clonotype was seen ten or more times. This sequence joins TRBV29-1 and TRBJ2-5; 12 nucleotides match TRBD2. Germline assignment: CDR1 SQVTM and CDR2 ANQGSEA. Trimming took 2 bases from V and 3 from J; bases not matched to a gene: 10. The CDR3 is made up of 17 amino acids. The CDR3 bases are TGCAGCGTTGAAAGGCCTTGGACTAGCGGGATCGAAGAGACCCAGTACTTC. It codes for CSVERPWTSGIEETQYF.

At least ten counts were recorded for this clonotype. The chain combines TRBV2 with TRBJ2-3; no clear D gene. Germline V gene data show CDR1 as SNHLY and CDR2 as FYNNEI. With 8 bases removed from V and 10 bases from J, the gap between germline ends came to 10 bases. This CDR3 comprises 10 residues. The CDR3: CASRSLSQYF. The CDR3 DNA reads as TGTGCCAGCCGCAGCCTCTCGCAGTATTTT.

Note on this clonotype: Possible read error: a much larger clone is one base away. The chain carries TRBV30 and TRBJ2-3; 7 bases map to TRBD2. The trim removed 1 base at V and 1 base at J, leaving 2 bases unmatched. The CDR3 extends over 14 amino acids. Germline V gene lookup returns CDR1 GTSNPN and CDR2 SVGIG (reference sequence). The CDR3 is CAWSDAGGTDTQYF. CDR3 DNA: TGTGCCTGGAGTGATGCGGGAGGCACAGATACGCAGTATTTT.

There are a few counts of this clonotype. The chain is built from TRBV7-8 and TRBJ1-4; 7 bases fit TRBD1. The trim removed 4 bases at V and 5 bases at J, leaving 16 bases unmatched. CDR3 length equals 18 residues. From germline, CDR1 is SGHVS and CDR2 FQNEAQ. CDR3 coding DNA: TGTGCCAGCAGCTCCTCCCCAGAGACAGGGACGAGCAATGAAAAACTGTTTTTT. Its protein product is CASSSSPETGTSNEKLFF.

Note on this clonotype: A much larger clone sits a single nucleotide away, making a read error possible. The CDR3 sequence is CASSWTGVTDEQYF. Here the CDR3 DNA reads TGTGCCAGCAGCTGGACAGGGGTTACCGACGAGCAGTACTTC. The rearrangement joins TRBV5-6 to TRBJ2-7; the match to TRBD1 covers 9 bases. V was pared by 3 bases and J by 5 bases, with 6 bases of the junction left unmatched. The germline CDR1 and CDR2 sequences are SGHDT and YYEEEE. This CDR3 is 14 amino acids long.

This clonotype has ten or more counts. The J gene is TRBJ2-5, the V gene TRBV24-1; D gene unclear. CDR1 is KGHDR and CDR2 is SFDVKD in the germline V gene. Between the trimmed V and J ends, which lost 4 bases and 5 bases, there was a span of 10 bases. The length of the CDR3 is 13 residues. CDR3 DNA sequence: TGTGCCACCAGTGACTATGCCGGGGAGACCCAGTACTTC. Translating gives CATSDYAGETQYF.

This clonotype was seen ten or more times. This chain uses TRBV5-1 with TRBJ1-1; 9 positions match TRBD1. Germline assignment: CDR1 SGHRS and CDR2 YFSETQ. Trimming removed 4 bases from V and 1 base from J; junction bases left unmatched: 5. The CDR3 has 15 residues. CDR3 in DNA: TGCGCCAGCAGCATAACAGGGGGCTCGAACACTGAAGCTTTCTTT. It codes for CASSITGGSNTEAFF.

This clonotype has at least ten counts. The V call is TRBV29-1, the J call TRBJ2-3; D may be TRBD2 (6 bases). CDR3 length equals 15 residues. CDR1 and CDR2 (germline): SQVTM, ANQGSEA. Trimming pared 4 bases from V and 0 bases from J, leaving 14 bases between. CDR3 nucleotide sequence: TGCAGCGTTGCCCCGGGGGAGCTTAGCACAGATACGCAGTATTTT. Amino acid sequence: CSVAPGELSTDTQYF.